This T cell receptor beta chain was recovered during a study of CD8+ T cells in alopecia areata. This clone was picked up a small number of times. Reverse transcription of extracted RNA yielded cDNA, which provided the sequencing template. The repertoire was sequenced with immunoSEQ multiplex PCR; TCRdb's copy has only in-frame clones and lacks some. This table holds some 240,000 clones, about 53% found once. Germline CDR1 reads LGHNA; CDR2 reads YNFKEQ. This CDR3 has 15 residues. Trimming at V came to 2 bases and at J to 6 bases, leaving 9 bases not matched to a gene. Sequencing used CD4+ T cells sorted from blood, obtained at week 0. The origin of this receptor is a human donor with alopecia areata. The chain employs TRBV4-2 and TRBJ2-7; 8 nucleotides align to TRBD2. The CDR3 protein is CASSQTGTRWSEQYF. CDR3 bases: TGTGCCAGCAGCCAAACCGGGACTAGATGGTCCGAGCAGTACTTC.